This TCR beta chain appears in the sequencing data of a study of Ad26.COV2.S vaccination and SARS-CoV-2 variants. This clone was counted between two and nine times. The antigen is undetermined. TCRdb keeps only in-frame clones here, not all; method: immunoSEQ multiplex PCR. The sample consists of more than 120,000 clones, more than 80% of them appearing once. This CDR3 region has 13 residues. The V and J ends lost 7 bases and 4 bases, in that order; junction bases with no gene match: 4. The germline CDR1 and CDR2 sequences are SNHLY and FYNNEI. The study, taken as a whole, reports: After vaccination, reports described spike-specific CD8+ and CD4+ T cell responses as showing substantial breadth.

This chain connects TRBV2 to TRBJ1-3, with 7 nucleotides matching TRBD1. Material: peripheral blood, obtained after recovery from COVID-19. This TCR derives from a human donor who had recovered from COVID-19. This chain's CDR3 is CASTRGLGNTIYF. As DNA, the CDR3 is TGTGCCAGCACGAGGGGGCTCGGAAACACCATATATTTT.